This is a list of T cell receptor beta chains from one sample in a study of T cell changes during pregnancy in multiple sclerosis. Assay used: immunoSEQ multiplex PCR; TCRdb lists only in-frame clones, some missing. This sample has around 61,000 clones, with about 87% found just once. The sample taken for sequencing was peripheral blood from another person, used as feeder cells. The source is a human donor whose cells served as feeder cells for cultures in a pregnancy study. Both conserved end residues are part of each CDR3.

v_gene,CDR3aa
TRBV19,CASSIDAGYTDTQYF
TRBV28,CASSLPPTRRQNTEAFF
TRBV10-1,CASRKQGGKLFF
TRBV6-5,CASSYSSGANYEQYF
TRBV6-5,CASSYGLEVYEQYF
TRBV7-2,CASSSSGGTLEQFF
TRBV12-5,CASGLVSVEAFF
TRBV6-4,CASSPDANQPQHF
TRBV5-1,CASTPDGTEQFF
TRBV9,CASSVGQGRSYGYTF
TRBV28,CASSLGVHQPQHF
TRBV7-8,CASSLARTSGGSSYNEQFF
TRBV28,CATRGQGNTEAFF
TRBV9,CASSAYTSGMSTDTQYF
TRBV7-9,CASRGGEDYTF
TRBV7-6,CASSLEILGPAGPTEAFF
TRBV6-5,CASSYSRFDGYTF
TRBV30,CASSLAGSYEQYF
TRBV6-5,CASSYGTEVEAFF
TRBV5-1,CASSFRGANEKLFF
TRBV5-1,CASSFGGRGNNEQFF
TRBV4-3,CASSDGQLGLTDTQYF
TRBV5-4,CASSLGTGANTIYF
TRBV28,CASSLQGQYNEQFF
TRBV11-2,CASSSGTESSYNEQFF
TRBV27,CASSRKGQGAYEQYF
TRBV4-2,CASSREGSGSSYEQYF
TRBV21-1,CASSIPGTSPLTDTQYF
TRBV19,CASSEGGPDTQYF
TRBV7-6,CASSFGLLALDEQFF
TRBV2,CASSEAAQNGELFF
TRBV2,CASSSLQGASYNEQFF
TRBV19,CASSMFRGGLAKNIQYF
TRBV27,CASSPLGQGAGNTIYF
TRBV30,CAWRPHGSIVGDTQYF
TRBV10-1,CASSESRLAGWETQYF
TRBV25-1,CASTDPGQGGEKLFF
TRBV11-2,CASSPAGGAYNEQFF
TRBV6-1,CASSESSAGNGYTF
TRBV29-1,CSVEDRGDGGGNGYTF
TRBV28,CASSSSGGGGNTEAFF